The 18 T cell receptor beta chains below all came from one sample that was sequenced in a study of blood T cells in healthy people across ages. Alongside a J-beta primer mix, a sample-barcoded 5' primer served in a second PCR lasting about 7 to 11 cycles. TCRdb processed the 5' RACE reads anew with MiXCR; each CDR3 protein has one entry. The data hold about a million distinct CDR3 sequences, with more than 30% observed a single time. Source material: blood. These receptors all stem from a young man in good health.

This chain links TRBV28 with TRBJ1-2, with D unresolved. The CDR3 length is 13 residues. Germline loops: CDR1 MDHEN, CDR2 SYDVKM. V shed 5 bases and J shed 4 bases, with 11 bases lying between them. This CDR3 reads CASSVTASYGYTF. For the CDR3, the DNA is TGTGCCAGCAGTGTAACAGCTAGCTATGGCTACACCTTC.

This clonotype was detected once. This chain links TRBV7-2 with TRBJ1-4; D gene ambiguous. With 1 base removed from V and 11 bases from J, the gap between germline ends came to 8 bases. This CDR3 is built from 12 residues. Looked up from germline, CDR1 is SGHTA and CDR2 is FQGNSA. This CDR3 reads CASSLVGDKLFF. Here the CDR3 DNA reads TGTGCCAGCAGCTTAGTGGGAGATAAACTGTTTTTT.

This chain links TRBV6-6 with TRBJ2-1, with 10 bases aligning to TRBD2. Germline trimming cut 7 bases from V and 2 bases from J; bases unmatched to any gene: 11. The CDR3 contains 17 residues. Germline V lookup: CDR1 MNHNY, CDR2 SVGAGI (reference sequence). In DNA form, the CDR3 reads TGTGCCAGCACGTTAGGAGTAGCGGGGGGCGCCTACAATGAGCAGTTCTTC. Protein product: CASTLGVAGGAYNEQFF.

This sequence joins TRBV20-1 and TRBJ1-4; 12 bases agree with TRBD1. V was pared by 4 bases and J by 6 bases, with 9 bases of the junction left unmatched. The germline V gene has CDR1 DFQATT and CDR2 SNEGSKA (reference sequence). The CDR3 runs to 16 residues. The DNA of the CDR3 is TGCAGTGCTATGGGACAGGGGGCGGGAGTGGATGAAAAACTGTTTTTT. It codes for CSAMGQGAGVDEKLFF.

This chain joins TRBV4-3 and TRBJ2-4; unclear D gene. Germline CDR1 LGHNA, CDR2 YSLEER. V was pared by 0 bases and J by 4 bases, with 10 bases between. This CDR3 comprises 15 residues. The CDR3 protein is CASSQDITEKNIQYF. DNA of the CDR3: TGCGCCAGCAGCCAAGATATAACAGAAAAAAACATTCAGTACTTC.

This rearrangement joins TRBV14 to TRBJ2-1; 11 positions match TRBD2. This CDR3 comprises 16 residues. Germline loops: CDR1 SGHDN, CDR2 FVKESK. Trimming took 4 bases from V and 4 from J; bases not matched to a gene: 6. Written as DNA, the CDR3 is TGTGCCAGCAGCCGACTTAGCGGGGGGGATTACAATGAGCAGTTCTTC. This sequence encodes CASSRLSGGDYNEQFF.

This clonotype was observed a few times. The chain joins TRBV2 to TRBJ1-2; the D gene is possibly TRBD1 (6 bases). The germline V gene has CDR1 SNHLY and CDR2 FYNNEI. The length of the CDR3 is 15 residues. V shed 2 bases and J shed 5 bases, with 15 bases lying between them. CDR3 sequence: CASSERGAVSYGYTF. CDR3 sequence (DNA): TGTGCCAGCAGTGAACGGGGGGCAGTTAGTTATGGCTACACCTTC.

This chain joins TRBV15 and TRBJ1-2, with D unresolved. The V gene lost 1 base and the J gene lost 0 bases, with 9 bases spanning the gap. This CDR3 spans 15 amino acids. Per germline, CDR1 LNHNV and CDR2 YYDKDF (reference sequence). The CDR3 DNA sequence: TGTGCCACCAGCAGAGGTCTAGCAACTAACTATGGCTACACCTTC. Its translation: CATSRGLATNYGYTF. Combining the CDR3 with reference TRBV15 and TRBJ1-2 gives the whole variable domain DAMVIQNPRYQVTQFGKPVTLSCSQTLNHNVMYWYQQKSSQAPKLLFHYYDKDFNNEADTPDNFQSRRPNTSFCFLDIRSPGLGDTAMYLCATSRGLATNYGYTFGSGTRLTVV.

This clonotype was counted at least ten times. The chain combines TRBV12-5 with TRBJ2-3; 7 bases line up with TRBD1. With 5 bases clipped from V and 4 bases from J, the junction kept 6 bases outside the gene matches. This CDR3 region has 14 residues. The germline gives CDR1 LGHNT, CDR2 FRNRAP. The CDR3 DNA reads as TGTGCTAGTGGTAGAGAGGGGGCTGCAGATACGCAGTATTTT. Amino acids: CASGREGAADTQYF.

This clonotype turned up a few times. The genes are TRBV7-3 and TRBJ1-6; D remains ambiguous. The CDR3 is 14 amino acids. Trimming took 1 base from V and 2 from J, leaving 3 bases between them. From germline, CDR1 is SGHTA and CDR2 FQGTGA. The CDR3 DNA reads TGTGCCAGCAGCTTAAGCCCCTATAATTCACCCCTCCACTTT. It encodes CASSLSPYNSPLHF. The full variable domain, in which reference TRBV7-3 and TRBJ1-6 provide the parts outside the CDR3, is GAGVSQTPSNKVTEKGKYVELRCDPISGHTALYWYRQSLGQGPEFLIYFQGTGAADDSGLPNDRFFAVRPEGSVSTLKIQRTERGDSAVYLCASSLSPYNSPLHFGNGTRLTVT.

This clonotype turned up a few times. The chain combines TRBV20-1 with TRBJ2-1; perhaps D is TRBD1 or TRBD2 (6 bases each). The CDR3 totals 15 residues. Germline V CDR1 and CDR2: DFQATT, SNEGSKA (reference sequence). The V and J ends lost 4 bases and 7 bases respectively, with 20 bases between them. CDR3 sequence reads: CSATFGGGQGNEQFF. The CDR3 nucleotides read TGCAGTGCTACCTTCGGAGGAGGGCAGGGGAATGAGCAGTTCTTC.

The rearrangement uses TRBV24-1 and TRBJ1-2, with no clear D. The ends were cut back, 4 bases at V and 0 bases at J, with 2 bases in the middle. Per the germline V gene, CDR1 is KGHDR and CDR2 is SFDVKD. This CDR3 spans 12 amino acids. The CDR3: CATSDPNYGYTF. The CDR3 coding sequence is TGTGCCACCAGTGACCCTAACTATGGCTACACCTTC.

This rearrangement joins TRBV20-1 to TRBJ2-1, with D uncertain. The V and J ends lost 0 bases and 5 bases respectively, with 14 bases between them. Germline CDR1 DFQATT, CDR2 SNEGSKA (reference sequence). The CDR3 runs 15 residues. The DNA for the CDR3 is TGCAGTGCTAGAGATTCCCGGACCACCAACAATGAGCAGTTCTTC. Protein sequence: CSARDSRTTNNEQFF.

This chain connects TRBV11-2 to TRBJ1-6, with TRBD1 matching 7 bases. The germline CDR1 and CDR2 sequences are SGHAT and FQNNGV. CDR3 length: 16 residues. Germline trimming cut 5 bases from V and 9 bases from J; bases unmatched to any gene: 13. The CDR3 nucleotides read TGTGCCAGCAGCACTCCTCCGGGACAGATAACTTCACCCCTCCACTTT. This translates into CASSTPPGQITSPLHF.

The genes are TRBV11-2 and TRBJ1-1; D possibly corresponds to TRBD1 (6 bases). The V end was cut by 3 bases, the J end by 7 bases, with 15 bases between. The germline V gene has CDR1 SGHAT and CDR2 FQNNGV. This CDR3 comprises 14 residues. The CDR3 sequence is CASSFSQGMVEAFF. CDR3 coding DNA: TGTGCCAGCAGCTTCTCGCAGGGGATGGTTGAAGCTTTCTTT.

J is TRBJ1-4 and V is TRBV27; TRBD1 is a possible D gene (6 bases). The CDR3 is 14 residues long. In germline, CDR1 is MNHEY, CDR2 SMNVEV (reference sequence). V dropped 5 bases and J dropped 8 bases, with 15 bases sitting between them. CDR3 sequence: CASSTGNLQEKLFF. CDR3 DNA sequence: TGTGCCAGCAGTACAGGGAATTTGCAGGAAAAACTGTTTTTT.

This clonotype was picked up a small number of times. The CDR3 DNA reads TGTGCCAGCAGTTGGACAGGGGTCACTGAAGCTTTCTTT. Protein sequence: CASSWTGVTEAFF. This sequence joins TRBV12-3 or TRBV12-4 and TRBJ1-1, with 9 nucleotides matching TRBD1. J gave up 4 bases and V 4 bases, and 1 base lay outside the gene matches. This CDR3 region has 13 residues.

At least ten counts were recorded for this clonotype. The gene calls are TRBV7-2 and TRBJ1-6; D may be TRBD1 (5 bases). The CDR3 covers 16 residues. Germline V gives CDR1 SGHTA, CDR2 FQGNSA. Trimming left V 1 base short and J 6 bases short, with 13 bases between. CDR3 nucleotide sequence: TGTGCCAGCAGCTTAGTGTGGGGGGTTGGTAATTCACCCCTCCACTTT. Residues: CASSLVWGVGNSPLHF. Based on the CDR3 plus reference TRBV7-2 and TRBJ1-6, the full variable domain is GAGVSQSPSNKVTEKGKDVELRCDPISGHTALYWYRQSLGQGLEFLIYFQGNSAPDKSGLPSDRFSAERTGGSVSTLTIQRTQQEDSAVYLCASSLVWGVGNSPLHFGNGTRLTVT.